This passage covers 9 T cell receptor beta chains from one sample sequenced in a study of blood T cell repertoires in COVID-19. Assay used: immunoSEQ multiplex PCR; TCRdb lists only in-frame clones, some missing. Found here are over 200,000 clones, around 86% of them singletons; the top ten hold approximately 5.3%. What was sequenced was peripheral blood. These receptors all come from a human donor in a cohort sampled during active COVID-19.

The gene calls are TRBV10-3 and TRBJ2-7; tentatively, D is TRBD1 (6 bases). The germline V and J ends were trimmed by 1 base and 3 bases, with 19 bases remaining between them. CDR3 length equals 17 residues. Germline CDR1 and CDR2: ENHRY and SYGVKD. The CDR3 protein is CAISEYRLGHLGYEQYF. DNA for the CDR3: TGTGCCATCAGTGAGTACCGGTTGGGACACCTAGGCTACGAGCAGTACTTC.

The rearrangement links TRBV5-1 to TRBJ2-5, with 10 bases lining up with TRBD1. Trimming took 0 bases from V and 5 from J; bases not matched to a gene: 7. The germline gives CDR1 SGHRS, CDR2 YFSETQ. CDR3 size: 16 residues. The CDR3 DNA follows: TGCGCCAGCAGCTTGGCCAAGACAGGGGGCGGGGAGACCCAGTACTTC. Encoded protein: CASSLAKTGGGETQYF.

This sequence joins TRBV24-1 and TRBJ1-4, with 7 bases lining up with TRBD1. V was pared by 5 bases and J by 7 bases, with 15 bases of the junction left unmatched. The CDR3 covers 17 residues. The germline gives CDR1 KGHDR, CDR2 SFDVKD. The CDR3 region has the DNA TGTGCCACCAGTGCCGGCAGTAGGGGGCGCGGACGTGAAAAACTGTTTTTT. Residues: CATSAGSRGRGREKLFF.

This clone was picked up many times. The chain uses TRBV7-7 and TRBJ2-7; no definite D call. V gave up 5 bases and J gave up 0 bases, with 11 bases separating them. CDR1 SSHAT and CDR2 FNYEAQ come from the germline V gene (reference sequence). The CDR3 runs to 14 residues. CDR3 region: CASSPRVSSYEQYF. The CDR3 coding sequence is TGTGCCAGCAGCCCCCGGGTATCCTCCTACGAGCAGTACTTC.

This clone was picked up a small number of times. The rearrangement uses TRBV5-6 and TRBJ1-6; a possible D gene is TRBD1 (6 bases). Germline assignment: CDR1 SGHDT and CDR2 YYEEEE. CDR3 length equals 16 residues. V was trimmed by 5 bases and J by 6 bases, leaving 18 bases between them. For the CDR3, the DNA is TGTGCCAGCAGTTCACTCGGGGGGGCGCGTAATTCACCCCTCCACTTT. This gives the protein CASSSLGGARNSPLHF.

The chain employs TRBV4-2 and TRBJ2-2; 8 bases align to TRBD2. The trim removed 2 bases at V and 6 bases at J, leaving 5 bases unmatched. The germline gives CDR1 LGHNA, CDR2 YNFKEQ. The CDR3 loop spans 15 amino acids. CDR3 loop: CASSQIREGPGELFF. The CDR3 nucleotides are TGTGCCAGCAGCCAAATCCGGGAGGGCCCCGGGGAGCTGTTTTTT.

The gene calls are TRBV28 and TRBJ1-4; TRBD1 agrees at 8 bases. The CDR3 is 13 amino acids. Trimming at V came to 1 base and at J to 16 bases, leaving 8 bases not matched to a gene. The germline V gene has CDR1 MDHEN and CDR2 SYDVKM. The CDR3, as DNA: TGTGCCAGCAGTTTATATTCCGGACAGGGATGGTTTTTT. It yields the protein CASSLYSGQGWFF. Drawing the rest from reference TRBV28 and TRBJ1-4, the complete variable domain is DVKVTQSSRYLVKRTGEKVFLECVQDMDHENMFWYRQDPGLGLRLIYFSYDVKMKEKGDIPEGYSVSREKKERFSLILESASTNQTSMYLCASSLYSGQGWFFGSGTQLSVL.

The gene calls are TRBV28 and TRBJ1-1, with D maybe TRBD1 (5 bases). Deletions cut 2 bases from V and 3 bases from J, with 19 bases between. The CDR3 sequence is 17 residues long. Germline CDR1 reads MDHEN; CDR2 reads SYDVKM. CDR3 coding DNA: TGTGCCAGCAGTTTAAAACGGGGGGAATGGCGGTACACTGAAGCTTTCTTT. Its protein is CASSLKRGEWRYTEAFF.

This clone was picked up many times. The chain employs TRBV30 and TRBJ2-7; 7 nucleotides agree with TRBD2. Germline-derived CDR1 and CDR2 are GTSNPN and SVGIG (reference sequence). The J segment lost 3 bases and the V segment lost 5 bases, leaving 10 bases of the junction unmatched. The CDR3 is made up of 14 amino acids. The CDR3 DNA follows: TGTGCCTGGGTGGGGGTTTCGGGAGGCTACGAGCAGTACTTC. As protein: CAWVGVSGGYEQYF.